A single sample is the source of the 24 T cell receptor beta chains below, sequenced in a study of long-term antiretroviral therapy in people with HIV. Version v3.0 of the immunoSEQ assay was performed at survey level. Repertoires were generated with immunoSEQ multiplex PCR, while TCRdb's copy carries only in-frame clones and drops some. The table has approximately 31,000 clones, about 85% seen once. This specimen consisted of unsorted PBMCs, obtained 1.1 years after starting antiretroviral therapy. These receptors all come from a man younger than 30 with HIV.

The chain combines TRBV7-2 with TRBJ2-3; D tentatively reads TRBD1 or TRBD2 (5 bases each). Germline CDR1 reads SGHTA; CDR2 reads FQGNSA. There are 16 residues in the CDR3. Trimming took off 3 bases at V and 1 base at J, with 14 bases between the two ends. The CDR3 reads CASSLSQWGRTDTQYF. The CDR3, as DNA: TGTGCCAGCAGCTTGTCCCAATGGGGACGCACAGATACGCAGTATTTT.

V gene TRBV9 combines with J gene TRBJ1-6; D is perhaps TRBD1 (5 bases). The V end was cut by 3 bases, the J end by 6 bases, with 16 bases between. The CDR3 consists of 16 residues. Germline V gene lookup returns CDR1 SGDLS and CDR2 YYNGEE. This chain's CDR3 is CASSAIWGVGNSPLHF. CDR3 coding DNA: TGTGCCAGCAGCGCAATTTGGGGGGTTGGTAATTCACCCCTCCACTTT.

The CDR3 region is CASSYRSGGYEQYF. Here the CDR3 DNA reads TGTGCCAGCAGTTACAGGTCAGGGGGCTACGAGCAGTACTTC. V and J are TRBV6-6 and TRBJ2-7; 7 bases agree with TRBD1. V shed 2 bases and J 3 bases; nucleotides not matched to a gene: 4. Germline V CDR1 and CDR2: MNHNY, SVGAGI (reference sequence). There are 14 residues in the CDR3.

This clone has just one count. The rearrangement links TRBV6-5 to TRBJ2-5; D call uncertain. V gave up 2 bases and J gave up 5 bases, with 15 bases separating them. The CDR3 spans 15 residues. Looked up from germline, CDR1 is MNHEY and CDR2 is SVGAGI. CDR3: CASSYARLVGETQYF. CDR3 nucleotides: TGTGCCAGCAGTTACGCCCGGCTAGTGGGGGAGACCCAGTACTTC.

On this clone itself: The same CDR3 can be traced to other DNA sequences in this sample. The V gene is TRBV9, the J gene TRBJ2-1, with D hard to call. The ends were cut back, 2 bases at V and 3 bases at J, with 3 bases in the middle. Germline V gene sequence: CDR1 SGDLS, CDR2 YYNGEE. The CDR3 consists of 12 residues. The CDR3 nucleotides read TGTGCCAGCAGCGTTGGCTACAATGAGCAGTTCTTC. Translation gives CASSVGYNEQFF.

This clone was detected once. The chain employs TRBV9 and TRBJ2-1; TRBD2 matches 8 bases. V lost 4 bases, J lost 14 bases, and 11 bases stayed unmatched. The CDR3 is 13 amino acids. CDR1 is SGDLS, CDR2 YYNGEE, per germline. The CDR3 reads CASSRGLGGDEFF. The CDR3 DNA reads as TGTGCCAGCAGCCGTGGCCTCGGGGGGGATGAGTTCTTC.

This sequence joins TRBV19 and TRBJ1-1; D gene unclear. Germline-derived CDR1 and CDR2 are LNHDA and SQIVND (reference sequence). The V end lost 4 bases, the J end lost 6 bases, and 12 bases lay between the germline ends. This CDR3 contains 13 residues. The CDR3 loop reads CASSTPDEPEAFF. In DNA, the CDR3 is TGTGCCAGTAGTACCCCGGACGAGCCTGAAGCTTTCTTT.

The chain has TRBV4-1 and TRBJ2-7, with TRBD2 matching 8 bases. CDR3 length: 16 amino acids. Germline V CDR1 and CDR2: MGHRA, YSYEKL. Trimming took 4 bases from V and 4 from J; bases not matched to a gene: 12. The CDR3 loop reads CASSPRPAGELYEQYF. The CDR3 DNA reads as TGCGCCAGCAGCCCACGCCCAGCGGGAGAACTATACGAGCAGTACTTC.

The chain has TRBV5-4 and TRBJ1-1; TRBD1 matches 9 bases. V shed 3 bases, J shed 0 bases, and the junction held 3 bases outside the gene matches. The CDR3 has 15 amino acids. CDR1 is SGHNT, CDR2 YYREEE, per germline (reference sequence). CDR3 region: CASSSGTGLNTEAFF. Written as DNA, the CDR3 is TGTGCCAGCAGCTCGGGGACAGGGTTGAACACTGAAGCTTTCTTT.

This sequence joins TRBV19 and TRBJ2-7, with a possible D match to TRBD1 (5 bases). Deletions cut 3 bases from V and 6 bases from J, with 9 bases between. The CDR3 covers 12 residues. CDR1 is LNHDA and CDR2 is SQIVND in the germline V gene (reference sequence). The CDR3 DNA reads TGTGCCAGTAGTATCGACAGAAGCGAGCAGTACTTC. Protein product: CASSIDRSEQYF.

DNA of the CDR3: TGTGCCAGCAGGGTCCGGGACAGGGGCGAAAAACTGTTTTTT. It is translated as CASRVRDRGEKLFF. The chain joins TRBV2 to TRBJ1-4; the match to TRBD1 covers 10 bases. Trimming cost V 6 bases and J 8 bases; bases outside gene matches: 6. The CDR3 loop spans 14 amino acids. Germline CDR1 is SNHLY and CDR2 is FYNNEI.

The V gene is TRBV19, the J gene TRBJ2-5, with D tentatively TRBD1 or TRBD2 (7 bases each). V lost 5 bases, J lost 4 bases, and 14 bases lay in between. The germline CDR1 and CDR2 sequences are LNHDA and SQIVND (reference sequence). This CDR3 is built from 14 residues. The CDR3 DNA follows: TGTGCCAGTAGTCCGACAGGGAGGGTAGAGACCCAGTACTTC. Translating gives CASSPTGRVETQYF.

This clone was seen a handful of times. V gene TRBV27 combines with J gene TRBJ2-7, with 10 positions matching TRBD2. Trimming cost V 6 bases and J 1 base; bases outside gene matches: 6. This CDR3 spans 15 amino acids. Per germline, CDR1 MNHEY and CDR2 SMNVEV (reference sequence). The CDR3 bases are TGTGCCAGCAGACTTACTAGCGGGACGTCCTACGAGCAGTACTTC. Its translation: CASRLTSGTSYEQYF.

This clone has a handful of counts. DNA of the CDR3: TGTGCCAGCAGCCGCGAATCAGGGGCCGCCTACGAGCAGTACTTC. Translated: CASSRESGAAYEQYF. This sequence joins TRBV7-6 and TRBJ2-7, with TRBD1 as a possible D gene (6 bases). CDR3 length: 15 residues. CDR1 is SGHVS, CDR2 FNYEAQ, per germline. The ends were cut back, 5 bases at V and 2 bases at J, with 16 bases in the middle.

The rearrangement joins TRBV9 to TRBJ2-3; the match to TRBD2 covers 11 bases. CDR3 length: 17 residues. The germline V gene has CDR1 SGDLS and CDR2 YYNGEE. The ends lost 3 bases at V and 6 bases at J; junction bases unmatched: 12. CDR3 amino acids: CASSGHIAGGRLDTQYF. The DNA for the CDR3 is TGTGCCAGCAGCGGCCACATAGCGGGGGGGCGTTTGGATACGCAGTATTTT.

The rearrangement uses TRBV27 and TRBJ1-2; D gene uncertain. CDR3 length: 13 residues. V shed 6 bases and J shed 3 bases, with 11 bases lying between them. The germline V gene has CDR1 MNHEY and CDR2 SMNVEV (reference sequence). CDR3 nucleotides: TGTGCCAGCAGCCCTTGGGGAGACTATGGCTACACCTTC. This gives the protein CASSPWGDYGYTF.

The chain links TRBV7-9 to TRBJ1-1; D may be TRBD1 (5 bases). V lost 1 base, J lost 2 bases, and 11 bases lay in between. CDR3 length equals 15 residues. The V gene's germline CDR1 is SEHNR and CDR2 FQNEAQ (reference sequence). The DNA of the CDR3 is TGTGCCAGCAGCTTAGTACAGGACCTAAACACTGAAGCTTTCTTT. Translating gives CASSLVQDLNTEAFF. Based on the CDR3 plus reference TRBV7-9 and TRBJ1-1, the full variable domain is DTGVSQNPRHKITKRGQNVTFRCDPISEHNRLYWYRQTLGQGPEFLTYFQNEAQLEKSRLLSDRFSAERPKGSFSTLEIQRTEQGDSAMYLCASSLVQDLNTEAFFGQGTRLTVV.

The genes are TRBV6-5 and TRBJ1-5; TRBD1 is a possible D gene (5 bases). Trimming took 0 bases from V and 5 from J, leaving 14 bases between them. This CDR3 region has 16 residues. Germline CDR1 and CDR2: MNHEY and SVGAGI. The CDR3 nucleotides are TGTGCCAGCAGTTACTCAACAGGTCCTGGGCATCAGCCCCAGCATTTT. Its translation: CASSYSTGPGHQPQHF.

The chain joins TRBV6-6 to TRBJ2-1, with 8 nucleotides matching TRBD1. Germline assignment: CDR1 MNHNY and CDR2 SVGAGI (reference sequence). The ends lost 4 bases at V and 10 bases at J; junction bases unmatched: 12. This CDR3 has 15 residues. The CDR3 bases are TGTGCCAGCAGTTCTCCGGACAGGGCCGCGGGGGAGCAGTTCTTC. It encodes CASSSPDRAAGEQFF.

The rearrangement joins TRBV18 to TRBJ1-5; TRBD1 aligns across 8 bases. Germline CDR1 is KGHSH and CDR2 is LQKENI. Trimming took 3 bases from V and 5 from J; bases not matched to a gene: 6. The CDR3 sequence is 15 residues long. The CDR3 is CASSPGQGEYQPQHF. The CDR3 nucleotides are TGTGCCAGCTCACCCGGACAGGGAGAATATCAGCCCCAGCATTTT. Full variable domain (rest looked up from reference TRBV18 and TRBJ1-5): NAGVMQNPRHLVRRRGQEARLRCSPMKGHSHVYWYRQLPEEGLKFMVYLQKENIIDESGMPKERFSAEFPKEGPSILRIQQVVRGDSAAYFCASSPGQGEYQPQHFGDGTRLSIL.

This sequence joins TRBV2 and TRBJ2-5, with 12 bases lining up with TRBD2. Germline V CDR1 and CDR2: SNHLY, FYNNEI. The CDR3 has 18 residues. The V and J ends lost 1 base and 2 bases, in that order; junction bases with no gene match: 8. The CDR3 here is CASSEGTSGDHGQETQYF. The CDR3 nucleotides read TGTGCCAGCAGTGAAGGGACTAGCGGGGATCATGGTCAAGAGACCCAGTACTTC.

The V gene is TRBV25-1, the J gene TRBJ2-5; D possibly corresponds to TRBD1 (5 bases). CDR1 is MGHDK and CDR2 is SYGVNS in the germline V gene. The germline V and J ends were trimmed by 2 bases and 4 bases, with 8 bases remaining between them. The CDR3 runs to 13 residues. The CDR3: CASSEQGVETQYF. DNA of the CDR3: TGTGCCAGCAGTGAACAAGGGGTAGAGACCCAGTACTTC.

The chain combines TRBV30 with TRBJ2-2, with D unresolved. The V end was cut by 0 bases, the J end by 6 bases, with 2 bases between. Germline assignment: CDR1 GTSNPN and CDR2 SVGIG (reference sequence). This CDR3 has 11 amino acids. The CDR3 sequence is CAWSVAGELFF. The CDR3 region has the DNA TGTGCCTGGAGTGTAGCCGGGGAGCTGTTTTTT.

V gene TRBV28 combines with J gene TRBJ2-7, with D maybe TRBD2 (6 bases). Trimming pared 10 bases from V and 3 bases from J, leaving 22 bases between. The V gene's germline CDR1 is MDHEN and CDR2 SYDVKM. This CDR3 is 15 amino acids long. DNA of the CDR3: TGTGCCACCTTGACCAGGGCTAGCGCTGACTACGAGCAGTACTTC. Translating gives CATLTRASADYEQYF.